A selection of T cell receptor beta chains follows, all from one sample in a study of regulatory T cells in long-lasting Graves disease. One entry per CDR3 protein, called by TCRdb with MiXCR from the multiplex PCR reads. Of roughly 420,000 distinct CDR3 sequences in the sample, less than 20% were seen once. These data also formed part of another study, on T cells in Graves' hyperthyroidism and ophthalmopathy.

Sample: peripheral blood mononuclear cells (PBMCs), taken at new diagnosis, from a patient treated with antithyroid drugs. These TCRs come from a woman between 18 and 30 years old with Graves disease. Each CDR3 is given without its conserved first and last residue.

v_gene: TRBV11-2; CDR3aa: ASSWGSAVAGELF
v_gene: TRBV7-6; CDR3aa: ASSLGLAGLNEQF
v_gene: TRBV20-1; CDR3aa: SAQGERISYEQY
v_gene: TRBV27; CDR3aa: ASSLFGSYEQY
v_gene: TRBV7-6; CDR3aa: ASSPQGGWTEAF
v_gene: TRBV4-2; CDR3aa: ASSQGTNQPQH
v_gene: TRBV24-1; CDR3aa: ATSVGSRNTQY
v_gene: TRBV28; CDR3aa: ASSFPRQGNEQF
v_gene: TRBV12-3/TRBV12-4; CDR3aa: ASSSAGLAGSYNEQF
v_gene: TRBV6-1; CDR3aa: ASGLAGDYNEQF
v_gene: TRBV7-2; CDR3aa: ASSTTGGTDTQY
v_gene: TRBV28; CDR3aa: AGGSGSGANVLT
v_gene: TRBV5-6; CDR3aa: ASSLGRGFSDTQY
v_gene: TRBV30; CDR3aa: AWSVLSGSFNEQY
v_gene: TRBV24-1; CDR3aa: ATSRSSGPTDTQY
v_gene: TRBV18; CDR3aa: ASSQQGSTEAF
v_gene: TRBV27; CDR3aa: ASSPTPRTSGYTPLAKNIQY
v_gene: TRBV29-1; CDR3aa: SVEARWGLMREGSYNEQF